Listed below are T cell receptor beta chains from one sample, sequenced in a study of shared clonotypes between healthy human individuals. Assay: immunoSEQ multiplex PCR; the TCRdb copy retains only in-frame clones and omits some. The sample has 2 million to 2.5 million clones, 85% to 95% seen once; the top ten hold 0.1% to 0.15%. The sequencing input was naive CD4+ T cells sorted from blood. These receptors were collected from a man aged 18 to 29 in good health. The CDR3 runs from the conserved cysteine through the conserved F or W. A D gene is named only where the DNA matches it firmly. Size tells how often a clone was seen (once, few, many) or the class of an expanded clone, and some rows leave it out.

CDR3aa	CDR3nt	abundance	v_gene	j_gene	d_gene
CASSFGLGPYEQYF	TGTGCCAGTAGTTTCGGACTAGGGCCCTACGAGCAGTACTTC	NA	TRBV19	TRBJ2-7	TRBD2
CASSLKGFAGELFF	TGTGCCAGCAGCTTGAAGGGGTTCGCCGGGGAGCTGTTTTTT	NA	TRBV7-9	TRBJ2-2	NA
CASSVAWGDEKLFF	TGTGCCAGCAGCGTAGCATGGGGCGATGAAAAACTGTTTTTT	NA	TRBV9	TRBJ1-4	NA
CASSSGLASYNEQFF	TGTGCCAGCAGCTCGGGACTAGCGTCCTACAATGAGCAGTTCTTC	NA	TRBV7-2	TRBJ2-1	TRBD2
CAIDPGGLNQPQHF	TGTGCCATCGACCCAGGGGGCCTAAATCAGCCCCAGCATTTT	NA	TRBV6-1	TRBJ1-5	TRBD1
CASSLVAGYNEQFF	TGCGCCAGCAGCTTGGTAGCGGGATACAATGAGCAGTTCTTC	once	TRBV5-1	TRBJ2-1	TRBD2
CASSPGLNTGELFF	TGCGCCAGCAGCCCCGGCTTGAACACCGGGGAGCTGTTTTTT	NA	TRBV5-1	TRBJ2-2	NA
CASSFGQGRYEQYF	TGTGCCAGCAGCTTCGGACAGGGCCGCTACGAGCAGTACTTC	few	TRBV11-2	TRBJ2-7	TRBD1
CAWRAGQASNQPQHF	TGTGCCTGGAGAGCAGGACAGGCAAGCAATCAGCCCCAGCATTTT	NA	TRBV30	TRBJ1-5	TRBD1
CASSPRTGGLNTEAFF	TGTGCCAGCAGCCCCAGGACAGGGGGCTTGAACACTGAAGCTTTCTTT	NA	TRBV7-2	TRBJ1-1	TRBD1
CASSDRGNYGYTF	TGTGCCAGCAGCGACCGGGGCAACTATGGCTACACCTTC	NA	TRBV7-9	TRBJ1-2	NA
CASSPGGQLYEQYF	TGTGCCAGCTCACCAGGGGGACAGCTCTACGAGCAGTACTTC	NA	TRBV18	TRBJ2-7	TRBD1
CASSRQGEKLFF	TGTGCCAGTAGTCGACAGGGGGAAAAACTGTTTTTT	NA	TRBV19	TRBJ1-4	TRBD1
CASSIRGNTGELFF	TGTGCCAGCTCTATCAGGGGGAACACCGGGGAGCTGTTTTTT	few	TRBV6-6	TRBJ2-2	NA
CASIWQGGDTQYF	TGCGCCAGCATTTGGCAGGGTGGGGATACGCAGTATTTT	NA	TRBV10-2	TRBJ2-3	NA
CASSSGWGDEQYF	TGTGCCAGCAGCTCCGGATGGGGGGACGAGCAGTACTTC	NA	TRBV5-4	TRBJ2-7	NA
CASSYTAAGQVSYEQYF	TGTGCCAGCAGCTATACTGCGGCCGGACAGGTATCCTACGAGCAGTACTTC	NA	TRBV5-5	TRBJ2-7	TRBD1
CASSLNLGANVLTF	TGTGCCAGCAGCTTAAATCTTGGGGCCAACGTCCTGACTTTC	once	TRBV5-4	TRBJ2-6	NA
CASSLDPDGSPYEQYF	TGCGCCAGCAGCCTCGATCCCGACGGGAGCCCCTACGAGCAGTACTTC	NA	TRBV4-1	TRBJ2-7	NA
CASSPPTGGPSYGYTF	TGTGCCAGCTCACCACCGACTGGGGGGCCTTCATATGGCTACACCTTC	NA	TRBV18	TRBJ1-2	NA
CASSRDREDEKLFF	TGTGCCAGCAGCCGGGACAGGGAGGACGAAAAACTGTTTTTT	NA	TRBV9	TRBJ1-4	TRBD1
CASSLEGRAGELFF	TGCGCCAGCAGCTTGGAGGGTAGGGCCGGGGAGCTGTTTTTT	NA	TRBV5-1	TRBJ2-2	NA
CSGWGTSGRFGDTQYF	TGCAGCGGTTGGGGGACTAGCGGGAGGTTCGGAGATACGCAGTATTTT	NA	TRBV29-1	TRBJ2-3	TRBD2
CASSPLKWETQYF	TGTGCCAGCTCACCATTAAAGTGGGAGACCCAGTACTTC	NA	TRBV18	TRBJ2-5	NA
CASSRVDRGEQFF	TGTGCCAGCAGCCGAGTCGACAGGGGCGAGCAGTTCTTC	NA	TRBV11-3	TRBJ2-1	TRBD1
CASSPGTISGNTIYF	TGTGCCAGCAGTCCCGGGACAATCTCTGGAAACACCATATATTTT	once	TRBV6-5	TRBJ1-3	NA